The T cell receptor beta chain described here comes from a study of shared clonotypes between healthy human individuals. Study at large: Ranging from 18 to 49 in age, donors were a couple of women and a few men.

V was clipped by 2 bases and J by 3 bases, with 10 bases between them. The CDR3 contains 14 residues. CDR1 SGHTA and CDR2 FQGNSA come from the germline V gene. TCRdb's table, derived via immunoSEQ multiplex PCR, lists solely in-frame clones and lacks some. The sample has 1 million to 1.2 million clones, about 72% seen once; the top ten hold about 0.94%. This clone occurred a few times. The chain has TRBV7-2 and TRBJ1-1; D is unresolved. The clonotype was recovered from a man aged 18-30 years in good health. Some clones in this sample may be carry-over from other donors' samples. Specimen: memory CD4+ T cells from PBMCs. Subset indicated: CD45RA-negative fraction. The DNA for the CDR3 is TGTGCCAGCAGCTTAAAAGGAACCGACACTGAAGCTTTCTTT. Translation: CASSLKGTDTEAFF.